The sequence of this T cell receptor (beta chain) was determined in a study of T cell changes during pregnancy in multiple sclerosis. Using immunoSEQ multiplex PCR, the repertoire was profiled, and TCRdb retains in-frame clones only, with some absent. The profile shows about 70,000 clones, approximately 92% of them singletons. There are 15 residues in the CDR3. The V gene's germline CDR1 is LNHNV and CDR2 YYDKDF (reference sequence). Trimming at V came to 7 bases and at J to 4 bases, leaving 7 bases not matched to a gene. The sequenced sample was peripheral blood, obtained in the first trimester of pregnancy. The receptor's source is a female donor with multiple sclerosis, enrolled in a pregnancy study. This chain uses TRBV15 with TRBJ2-2, with 9 nucleotides matching TRBD1. The CDR3 here is CATKLDRGTTGELFF. The CDR3 DNA sequence: TGTGCCACCAAACTAGACAGGGGGACCACCGGGGAGCTGTTTTTT.